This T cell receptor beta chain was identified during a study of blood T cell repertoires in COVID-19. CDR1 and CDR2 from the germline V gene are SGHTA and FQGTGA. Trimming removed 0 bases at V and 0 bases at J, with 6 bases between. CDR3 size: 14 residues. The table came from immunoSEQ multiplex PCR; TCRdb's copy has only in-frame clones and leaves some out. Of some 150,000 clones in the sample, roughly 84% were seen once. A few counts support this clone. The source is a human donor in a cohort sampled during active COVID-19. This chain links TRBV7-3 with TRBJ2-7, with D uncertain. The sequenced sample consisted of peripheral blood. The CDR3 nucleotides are TGTGCCAGCAGCTTAACTGGCACCTCCTACGAGCAGTACTTC. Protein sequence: CASSLTGTSYEQYF.